This note documents a single T cell receptor (beta chain) sequence. Its antigen is still unknown. Using a J-beta primer mix together with a sample-barcoded 5' primer, a second PCR was run for about 6 to 11 cycles. The template-switch adaptor was a 5' adaptor with 12 random nucleotides. It tagged each cDNA molecule. Sequencing recovered at least 3 million CDR3-containing paired-end reads from each sample. One entry per CDR3 protein results from TCRdb running MiXCR on the 5' RACE reads. The table includes over a million distinct CDR3 sequences, approximately 59% detected once. This record comes from a study of blood T cells in healthy people across ages. The V end lost 4 bases, the J end lost 2 bases, and 18 bases lay between the germline ends. Germline assignment: CDR1 SQVTM and CDR2 ANQGSEA. The CDR3 has 16 residues. The study, taken as a whole, reports: While age rose, TCR beta diversity per million T cells dropped in a roughly linear way.

V and J are TRBV29-1 and TRBJ2-1, with D possibly being TRBD2 (7 bases). Sequencing was carried out using blood. The receptor was isolated from a man younger than 30 in good health. CDR3 region: CSVVGGPVMTYNEQFF. The DNA of the CDR3 is TGCAGCGTTGTCGGGGGGCCCGTCATGACCTACAATGAGCAGTTCTTC.